This T cell receptor beta chain stems from a study of blood T cell repertoires in COVID-19. Generated by immunoSEQ multiplex PCR, the TCRdb table keeps only in-frame clones and is missing some. The table shows approximately 75,000 clones, with roughly 90% occurring only once. This clonotype was obtained from a man aged 80 or over with COVID-19, enrolled during active disease. Sequencing was carried out using peripheral blood.

CDR3 nucleotide sequence: TGTGCCAGCAGCTTCGGACTCGAAGCTTTCTTT. Translated: CASSFGLEAFF. The rearrangement links TRBV5-6 to TRBJ1-1; D remains unclear. The CDR3 consists of 11 residues. V gave up 2 bases and J gave up 8 bases, with 7 bases separating them. Germline V gives CDR1 SGHDT, CDR2 YYEEEE.